This T cell receptor (beta chain) was obtained from a study of blood T cell repertoires in COVID-19 (dated by TCRdb to about 2020). In terms of the full investigation: The collaborator samples originated in the United States, Italy and Spain and spanned the acute and convalescent phases of COVID-19. The material from the prospective study consisted of cDNA or gDNA derived from T cells, B-cell-depleted T cells, or PBMCs. The dataset comprised deeply sampled blood TCRbeta repertoires from subjects exposed to, actively infected with, or recovered from COVID-19. The repertoires were released in a freely available public database meant as a resource for research on the immune response to SARS-CoV-2. The samples were drawn from two sources: the first 160 participants of the ongoing ImmuneRACE study, and about 1,300 subjects contributed by 6 global collaborators. Sample metadata almost always included a de-identified subject ID, COVID-19 status, age in years and sex. Where available, HLA class I and class II types were taken from metadata supplied by the sample provider and were not determined by assay-based typing. The paper's findings and limits, for the study overall: The quantity of clinical and demographic metadata differed by source and by participant and was supplied without curation.

Comment on this clone: Its antigen specificity is not known. No much larger clonotype is one base removed from it; base qualities were not supplied.

Cut back by 8 bases and 5 bases, the V and J ends lie 18 bases apart. The CDR3 runs 14 residues from the cysteine to the phenylalanine. The kept DNA is CDR3 alone, 42 bases in frame from the first base. For CDR1 and CDR2, the germline V gene lists MDHEN and SYDVKM. Whole blood was collected in K2EDTA tubes by collaborating institutions according to the institutions' own protocols. For TCRbeta analysis, collaborators shipped samples in one of three forms: frozen whole blood, isolated PBMCs, or DNA extracted from either of those sample types. TCRbeta CDR3 regions were amplified from genomic DNA by means of the immunoSEQ Assay, a bias-controlled multiplex PCR. As for the authors' bioinformatics: Within the assay, amplification of reference gene primers was used to estimate how many nucleated cells each sample contained. Sequence reads were collapsed and filtered to measure the absolute abundance of every unique TCRbeta CDR3 rearrangement. For each sample, productive Simpson clonality was calculated as the square root of Simpson's diversity index over productive rearrangements. The table was pulled from immuneACCESS by TCRdb, which kept in-frame rearrangements only. Such tables lose some clones; where checked, under half of the loss comes from unresolved V genes, and the rest has no known cause. From that table come the V and J calls and clone size; the DNA was used to work out D and trimming. For this sample there are about 250,000 clones; around 83% appear just once. Jointly, the top ten make up about 9.6% of the sample.

This chain joins TRBV28 to TRBJ1-2; no D gene can be assigned with confidence. Sequenced input: peripheral blood. The sequence derives from a man aged 80 or over with acute or convalescent COVID-19. The CDR3 region: CASGSGEKGYGYTF. The DNA reads TGTGCCAGCGGATCGGGAGAGAAAGGGTATGGCTACACCTTC.